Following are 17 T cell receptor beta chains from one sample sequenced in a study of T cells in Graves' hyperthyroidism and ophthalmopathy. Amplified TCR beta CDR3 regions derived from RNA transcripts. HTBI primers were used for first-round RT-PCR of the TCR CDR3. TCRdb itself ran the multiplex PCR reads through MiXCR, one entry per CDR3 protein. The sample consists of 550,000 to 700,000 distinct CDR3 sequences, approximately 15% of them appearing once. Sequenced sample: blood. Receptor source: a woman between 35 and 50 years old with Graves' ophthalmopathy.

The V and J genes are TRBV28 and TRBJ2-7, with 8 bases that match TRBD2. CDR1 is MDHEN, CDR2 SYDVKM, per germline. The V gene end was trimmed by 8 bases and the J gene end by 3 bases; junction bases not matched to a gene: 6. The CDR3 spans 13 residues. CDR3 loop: CASLGGGGYEQYF. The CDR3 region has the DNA TGTGCCAGCCTCGGGGGGGGTGGCTACGAGCAGTACTTC.

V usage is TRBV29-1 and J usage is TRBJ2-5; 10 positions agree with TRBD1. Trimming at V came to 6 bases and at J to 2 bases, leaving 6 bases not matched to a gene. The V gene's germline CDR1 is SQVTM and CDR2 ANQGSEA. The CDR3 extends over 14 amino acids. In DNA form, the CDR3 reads TGCAGCGTGCAGGGACAGGGGCCTCAAGAGACCCAGTACTTC. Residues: CSVQGQGPQETQYF.

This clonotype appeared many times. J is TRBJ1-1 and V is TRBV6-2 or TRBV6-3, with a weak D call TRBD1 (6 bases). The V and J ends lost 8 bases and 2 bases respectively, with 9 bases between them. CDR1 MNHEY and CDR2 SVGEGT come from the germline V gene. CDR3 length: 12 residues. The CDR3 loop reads CASGGFNTEAFF. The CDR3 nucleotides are TGTGCCAGCGGGGGCTTTAACACTGAAGCTTTCTTT.

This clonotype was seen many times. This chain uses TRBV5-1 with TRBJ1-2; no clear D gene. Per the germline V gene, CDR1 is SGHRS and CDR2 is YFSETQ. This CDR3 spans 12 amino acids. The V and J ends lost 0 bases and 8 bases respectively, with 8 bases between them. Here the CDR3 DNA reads TGCGCCAGCAGCTTGGGGGAGGCCGGCTACACCTTC. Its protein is CASSLGEAGYTF.

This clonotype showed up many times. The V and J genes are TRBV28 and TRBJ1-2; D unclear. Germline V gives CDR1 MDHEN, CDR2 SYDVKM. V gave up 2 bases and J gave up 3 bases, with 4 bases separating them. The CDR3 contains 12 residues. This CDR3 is CASSLQYYGYTF. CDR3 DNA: TGTGCCAGCAGTTTACAGTACTATGGCTACACCTTC.

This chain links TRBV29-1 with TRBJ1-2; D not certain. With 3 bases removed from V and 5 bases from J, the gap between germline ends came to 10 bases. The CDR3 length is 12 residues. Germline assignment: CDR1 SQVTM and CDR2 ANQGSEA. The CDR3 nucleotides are TGCAGCGTTGATGCGGGTGGTTATGGCTACACCTTC. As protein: CSVDAGGYGYTF.

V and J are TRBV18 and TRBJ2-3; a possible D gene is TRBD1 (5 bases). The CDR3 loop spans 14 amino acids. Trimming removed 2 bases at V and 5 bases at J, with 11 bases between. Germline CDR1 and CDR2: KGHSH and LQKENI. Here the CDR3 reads CASSPRQGEDTQYF. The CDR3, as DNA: TGTGCCAGCTCACCAAGGCAGGGCGAAGATACGCAGTATTTT.

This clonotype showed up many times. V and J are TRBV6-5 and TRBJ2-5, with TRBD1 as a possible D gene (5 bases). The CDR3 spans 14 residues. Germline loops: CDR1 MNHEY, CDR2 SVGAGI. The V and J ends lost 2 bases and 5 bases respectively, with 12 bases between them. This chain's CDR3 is CASSYPGLGETQYF. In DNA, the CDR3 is TGTGCCAGCAGTTACCCAGGGTTAGGGGAGACCCAGTACTTC.

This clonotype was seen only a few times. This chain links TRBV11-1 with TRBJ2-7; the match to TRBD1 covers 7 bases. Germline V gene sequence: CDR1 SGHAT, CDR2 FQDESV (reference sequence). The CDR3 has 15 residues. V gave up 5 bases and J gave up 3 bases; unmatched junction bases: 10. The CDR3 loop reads CASSNTGTVHYEQYF. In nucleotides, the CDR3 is TGTGCCAGCAGCAATACCGGGACAGTCCACTACGAGCAGTACTTC. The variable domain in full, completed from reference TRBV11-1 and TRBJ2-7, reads EAEVAQSPRYKITEKSQAVAFWCDPISGHATLYWYRQILGQGPELLVQFQDESVVDDSQLPKDRFSAERLKGVDSTLKIQPAELGDSAMYLCASSNTGTVHYEQYFGPGTRLTVT.

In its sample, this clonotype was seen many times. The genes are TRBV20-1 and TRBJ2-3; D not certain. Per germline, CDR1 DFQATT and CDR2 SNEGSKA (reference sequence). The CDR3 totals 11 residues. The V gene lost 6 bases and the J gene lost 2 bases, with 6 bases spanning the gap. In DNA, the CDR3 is TGCAGTGCAAGGACCACAGATACGCAGTATTTT. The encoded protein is CSARTTDTQYF.

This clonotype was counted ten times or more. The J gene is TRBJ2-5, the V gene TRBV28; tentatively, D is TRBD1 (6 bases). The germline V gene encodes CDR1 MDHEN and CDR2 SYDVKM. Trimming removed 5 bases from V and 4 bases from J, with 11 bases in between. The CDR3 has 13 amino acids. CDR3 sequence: CASSPQGLETQYF. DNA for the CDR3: TGTGCCAGCAGTCCCCAGGGGCTAGAGACCCAGTACTTC.

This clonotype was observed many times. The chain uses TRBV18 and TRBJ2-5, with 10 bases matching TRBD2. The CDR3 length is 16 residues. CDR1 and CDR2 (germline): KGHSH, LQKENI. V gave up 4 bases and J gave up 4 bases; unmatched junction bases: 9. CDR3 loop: CASSRRSGRAGETQYF. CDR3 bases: TGTGCCAGCTCACGACGGAGCGGGAGGGCAGGAGAGACCCAGTACTTC.

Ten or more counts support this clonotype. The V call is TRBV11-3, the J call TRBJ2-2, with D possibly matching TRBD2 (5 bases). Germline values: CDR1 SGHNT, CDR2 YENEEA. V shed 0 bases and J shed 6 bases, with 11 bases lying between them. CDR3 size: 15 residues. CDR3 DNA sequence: TGTGCCAGCAGCTTAGATCGGGGTCCCCCCGGGGAGCTGTTTTTT. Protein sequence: CASSLDRGPPGELFF.

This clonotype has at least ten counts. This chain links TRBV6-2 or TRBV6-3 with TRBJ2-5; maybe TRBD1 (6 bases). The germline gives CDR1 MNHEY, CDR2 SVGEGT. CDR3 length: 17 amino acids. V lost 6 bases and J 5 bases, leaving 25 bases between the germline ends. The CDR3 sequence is CASSRDMGIFGFETQYF. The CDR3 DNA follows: TGTGCCAGCAGCCGGGACATGGGCATCTTTGGATTTGAGACCCAGTACTTC.

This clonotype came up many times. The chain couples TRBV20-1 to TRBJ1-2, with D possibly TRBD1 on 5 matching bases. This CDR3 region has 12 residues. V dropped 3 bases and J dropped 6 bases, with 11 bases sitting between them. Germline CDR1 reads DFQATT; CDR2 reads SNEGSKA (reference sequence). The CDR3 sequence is CSARSQGDGYTF. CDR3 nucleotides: TGCAGTGCTAGGTCTCAGGGAGATGGCTACACCTTC.

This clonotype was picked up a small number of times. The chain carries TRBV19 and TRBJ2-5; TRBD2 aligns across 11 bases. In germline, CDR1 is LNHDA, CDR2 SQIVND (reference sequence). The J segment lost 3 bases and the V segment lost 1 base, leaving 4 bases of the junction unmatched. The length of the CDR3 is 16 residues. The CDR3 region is CASSIVLTSGEETQYF. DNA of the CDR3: TGTGCCAGTAGTATAGTATTGACTAGCGGGGAAGAGACCCAGTACTTC.

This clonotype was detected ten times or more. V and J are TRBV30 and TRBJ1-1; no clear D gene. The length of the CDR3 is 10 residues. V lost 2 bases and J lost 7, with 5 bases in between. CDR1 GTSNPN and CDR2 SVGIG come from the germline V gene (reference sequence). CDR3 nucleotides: TGTGCCTGGAGTCAGAATGAAGCTTTCTTT. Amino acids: CAWSQNEAFF.